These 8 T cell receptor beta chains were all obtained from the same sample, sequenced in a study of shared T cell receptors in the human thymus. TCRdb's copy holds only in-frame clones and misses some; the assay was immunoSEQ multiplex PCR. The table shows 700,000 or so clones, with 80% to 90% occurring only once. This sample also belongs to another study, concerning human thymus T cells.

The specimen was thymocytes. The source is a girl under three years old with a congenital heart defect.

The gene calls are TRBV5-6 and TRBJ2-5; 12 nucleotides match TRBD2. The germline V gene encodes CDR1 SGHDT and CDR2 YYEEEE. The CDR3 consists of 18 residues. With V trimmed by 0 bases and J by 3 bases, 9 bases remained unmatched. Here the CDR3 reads CASSLVPSGGAREETQYF. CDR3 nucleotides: TGTGCCAGCAGCTTGGTCCCTAGCGGGGGGGCCAGGGAAGAGACCCAGTACTTC.

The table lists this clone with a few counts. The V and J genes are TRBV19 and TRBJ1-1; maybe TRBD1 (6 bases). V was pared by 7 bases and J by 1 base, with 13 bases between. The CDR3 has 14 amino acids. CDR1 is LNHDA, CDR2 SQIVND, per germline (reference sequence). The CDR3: CASTSRGGNTEAFF. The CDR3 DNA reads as TGTGCCAGTACCTCGAGGGGGGGGAACACTGAAGCTTTCTTT.

The chain's CDR3 is CASSDSDSLNTEAFF. CDR3 nucleotide sequence: TGTGCCAGCAGTGATTCGGACAGCTTGAACACTGAAGCTTTCTTT. The chain joins TRBV25-1 to TRBJ1-1, with D possibly TRBD1 on 6 matching bases. There are 15 residues in the CDR3. Germline loops: CDR1 MGHDK, CDR2 SYGVNS. Trimming took 3 bases from V and 0 from J, leaving 11 bases between them.

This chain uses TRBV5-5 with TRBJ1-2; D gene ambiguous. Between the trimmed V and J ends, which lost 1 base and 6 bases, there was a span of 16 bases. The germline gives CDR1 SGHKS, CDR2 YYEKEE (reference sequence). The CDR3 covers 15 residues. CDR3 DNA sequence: TGTGCCAGCAGCTTGATAACTGACGGCGGGGATGGCTACACCTTC. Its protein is CASSLITDGGDGYTF.

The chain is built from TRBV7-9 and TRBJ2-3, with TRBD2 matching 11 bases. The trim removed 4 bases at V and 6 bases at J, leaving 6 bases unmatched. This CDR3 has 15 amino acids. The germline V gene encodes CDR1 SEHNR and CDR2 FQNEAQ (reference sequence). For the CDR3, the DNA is TGTGCCAGCAGCTCTGGACTAGCGGGTCGGGATACGCAGTATTTT. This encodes CASSSGLAGRDTQYF.

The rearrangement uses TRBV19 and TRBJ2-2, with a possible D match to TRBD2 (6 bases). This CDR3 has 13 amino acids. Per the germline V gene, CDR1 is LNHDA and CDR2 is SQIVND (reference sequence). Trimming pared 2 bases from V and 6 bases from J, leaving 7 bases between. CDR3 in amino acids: CASSIWGAGELFF. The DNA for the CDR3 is TGTGCCAGTAGTATATGGGGGGCCGGGGAGCTGTTTTTT.

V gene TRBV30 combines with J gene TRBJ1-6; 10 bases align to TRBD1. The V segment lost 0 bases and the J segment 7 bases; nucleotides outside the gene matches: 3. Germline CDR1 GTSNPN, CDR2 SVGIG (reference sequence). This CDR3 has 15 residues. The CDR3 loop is CAWSVLGQGNSPLHF. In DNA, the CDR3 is TGTGCCTGGAGTGTACTGGGACAGGGGAATTCACCCCTCCACTTT.

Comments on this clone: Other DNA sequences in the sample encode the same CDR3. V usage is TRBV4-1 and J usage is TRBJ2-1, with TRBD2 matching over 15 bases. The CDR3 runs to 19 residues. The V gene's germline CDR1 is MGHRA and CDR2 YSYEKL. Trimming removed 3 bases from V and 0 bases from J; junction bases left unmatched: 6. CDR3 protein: CASSHTGTSGGSSYNEQFF. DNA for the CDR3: TGCGCCAGCAGCCACACCGGGACTAGCGGGGGGAGCTCCTACAATGAGCAGTTCTTC.